Listed here is a single T cell receptor (beta chain). This sample was included in a study of blood T cell repertoires in COVID-19. The data were produced by immunoSEQ multiplex PCR, yet TCRdb's version contains in-frame clones alone and is incomplete. The table shows some 220,000 clones, with 80% to 85% occurring only once. There are 12 residues in the CDR3. The V end was cut by 5 bases, the J end by 11 bases, with 16 bases between. CDR1 and CDR2 (germline): SGHVS, FQNEAQ. This TCR was sampled from an older woman with acute or convalescent COVID-19. This sequence joins TRBV7-8 and TRBJ2-7; possibly TRBD1 for D (5 bases). Sequenced input: peripheral blood. CDR3 in DNA: TGTGCCAGCAGCCAGACAGCCACTAAGGAGTACTTC. Translation gives CASSQTATKEYF.